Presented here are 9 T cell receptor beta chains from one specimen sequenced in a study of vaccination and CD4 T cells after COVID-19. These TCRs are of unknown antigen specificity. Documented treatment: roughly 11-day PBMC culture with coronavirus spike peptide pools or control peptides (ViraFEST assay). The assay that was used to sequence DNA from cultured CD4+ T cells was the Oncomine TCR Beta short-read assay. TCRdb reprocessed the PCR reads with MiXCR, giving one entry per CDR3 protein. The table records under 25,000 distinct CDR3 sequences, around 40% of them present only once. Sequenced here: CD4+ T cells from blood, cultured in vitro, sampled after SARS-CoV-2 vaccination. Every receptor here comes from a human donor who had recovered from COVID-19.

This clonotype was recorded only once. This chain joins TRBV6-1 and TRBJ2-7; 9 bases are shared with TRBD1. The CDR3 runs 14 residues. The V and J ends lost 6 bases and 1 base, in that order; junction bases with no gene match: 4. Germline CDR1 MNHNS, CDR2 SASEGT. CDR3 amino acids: CASRGDRASYEQYF. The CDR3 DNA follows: TGTGCCAGCAGGGGGGACAGGGCTTCCTACGAGCAGTACTTC.

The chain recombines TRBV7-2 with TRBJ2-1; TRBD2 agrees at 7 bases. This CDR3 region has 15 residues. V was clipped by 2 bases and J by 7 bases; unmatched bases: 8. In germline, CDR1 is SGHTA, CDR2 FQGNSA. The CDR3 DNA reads TGTGCCAGCAGCTTATCCGCGGGAGTTGGGAATGAGCAGTTCTTC. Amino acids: CASSLSAGVGNEQFF.

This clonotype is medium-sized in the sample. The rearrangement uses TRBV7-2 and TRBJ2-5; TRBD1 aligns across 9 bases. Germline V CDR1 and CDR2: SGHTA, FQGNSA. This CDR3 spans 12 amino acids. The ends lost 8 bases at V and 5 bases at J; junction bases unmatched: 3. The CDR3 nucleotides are TGTGCCAGCGGTACAGGGGGCGAGACCCAGTACTTC. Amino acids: CASGTGGETQYF.

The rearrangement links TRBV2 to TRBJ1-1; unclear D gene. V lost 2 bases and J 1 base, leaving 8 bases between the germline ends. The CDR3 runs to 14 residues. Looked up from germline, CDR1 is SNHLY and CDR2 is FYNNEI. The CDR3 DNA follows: TGTGCCAGCAGTGAAAATTCAGGGAACACTGAAGCTTTCTTT. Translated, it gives CASSENSGNTEAFF.

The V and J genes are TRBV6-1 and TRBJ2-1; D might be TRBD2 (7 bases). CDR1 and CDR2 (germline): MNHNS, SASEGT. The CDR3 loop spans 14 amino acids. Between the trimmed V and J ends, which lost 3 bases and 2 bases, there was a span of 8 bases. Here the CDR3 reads CASSEGGPYNEQFF. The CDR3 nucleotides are TGTGCCAGCAGTGAGGGGGGGCCCTACAATGAGCAGTTCTTC.

The CDR3 nucleotides read TGCAGTGCTAGCAAGGGACAGGATGAAGCTTTCTTT. Residues: CSASKGQDEAFF. The chain carries TRBV20-1 and TRBJ1-1, with 8 positions matching TRBD1. This CDR3 has 12 amino acids. The germline gives CDR1 DFQATT, CDR2 SNEGSKA (reference sequence). Losses at the gene ends were 3 bases for V and 7 bases for J; bases not matched to a gene: 4.

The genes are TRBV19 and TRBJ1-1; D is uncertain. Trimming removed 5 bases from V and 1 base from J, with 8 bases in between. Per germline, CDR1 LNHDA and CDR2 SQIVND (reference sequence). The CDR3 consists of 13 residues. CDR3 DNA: TGTGCCAGTAGTGGACGGGCGAACACTGAAGCTTTCTTT. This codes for CASSGRANTEAFF.

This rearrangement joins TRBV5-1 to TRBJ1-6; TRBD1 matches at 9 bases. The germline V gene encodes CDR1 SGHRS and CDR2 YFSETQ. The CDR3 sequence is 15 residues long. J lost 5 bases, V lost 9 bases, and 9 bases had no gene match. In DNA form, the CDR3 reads TGCGCCACCACTTCAGGGGACAGGGATAATTCACCCCTCCACTTT. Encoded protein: CATTSGDRDNSPLHF.

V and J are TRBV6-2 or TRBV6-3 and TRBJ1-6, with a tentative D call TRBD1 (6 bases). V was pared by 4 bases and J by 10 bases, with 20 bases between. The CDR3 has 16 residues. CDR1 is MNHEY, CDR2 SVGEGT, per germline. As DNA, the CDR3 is TGTGCCAGCAGTTTGACAGGACACGACCTAGGATCACCCCTCCACTTT. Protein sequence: CASSLTGHDLGSPLHF.